This TCR beta chain was identified in a study of shared clonotypes between healthy human individuals. Study-wide results and caveats: Across subsets, estimated richness was generally greater for naive than for memory populations. Non-shared clonotypes displayed generation probabilities falling below those of clonotypes present in all four donors.

Assay used: immunoSEQ multiplex PCR; TCRdb lists only in-frame clones, some missing. The sample lists 550,000 to 600,000 clones, roughly 98% occurring once. CD45RO-negative, CCR7-positively selected cells formed the naive CD8 fraction, excluding terminally differentiated effector memory CD45RA+ cells. This CDR3 has 15 residues. CDR1 and CDR2 (germline): SGHTA, FQGNSA. The V and J ends lost 1 base and 7 bases, in that order; junction bases with no gene match: 5. As for this clone: Antigen: not known.

The receptor's source is a man aged 25 to 40 in good health. The chain is built from TRBV7-2 and TRBJ2-3; 10 bases match TRBD2. Sequences were obtained from naive CD8+ T cells sorted from blood. CDR3 loop: CASSLETSGFNTQYF. CDR3 DNA: TGTGCCAGCAGCTTAGAGACTAGCGGGTTTAATACGCAGTATTTT.